What follows is one T cell receptor (beta chain) and its context. Its antigen remains unidentified. The data originate from a study of T cells in Graves' hyperthyroidism and ophthalmopathy. Study-wide results and limits: Ophthalmopathy, which appeared later, was predicted by the model a median around 6 months before onset.

The CDR3 spans 15 residues. J was trimmed by 5 bases and V by 4 bases; bases with no gene match: 5. Germline V gene sequence: CDR1 SGDLS, CDR2 YYNGEE. RNA transcripts gave rise to amplified TCR beta CDR3 regions. TCR CDR3 regions were first amplified by RT-PCR with HTBI primers. MiXCR was run by TCRdb on the multiplex PCR reads, yielding one entry per CDR3 protein. The repertoire has around 620,000 distinct CDR3 sequences, 13% to 15% of them found once; the top ten carry around 7%. The V call is TRBV9, the J call TRBJ2-1; 11 nucleotides line up with TRBD2. This clonotype was obtained from a woman in her late teens or twenties with Graves' ophthalmopathy. Material for sequencing was blood. The CDR3 nucleotides are TGTGCCAGCAGCACTAGCGGGAGTTCTAACAATGAGCAGTTCTTC. Translating gives CASSTSGSSNNEQFF.